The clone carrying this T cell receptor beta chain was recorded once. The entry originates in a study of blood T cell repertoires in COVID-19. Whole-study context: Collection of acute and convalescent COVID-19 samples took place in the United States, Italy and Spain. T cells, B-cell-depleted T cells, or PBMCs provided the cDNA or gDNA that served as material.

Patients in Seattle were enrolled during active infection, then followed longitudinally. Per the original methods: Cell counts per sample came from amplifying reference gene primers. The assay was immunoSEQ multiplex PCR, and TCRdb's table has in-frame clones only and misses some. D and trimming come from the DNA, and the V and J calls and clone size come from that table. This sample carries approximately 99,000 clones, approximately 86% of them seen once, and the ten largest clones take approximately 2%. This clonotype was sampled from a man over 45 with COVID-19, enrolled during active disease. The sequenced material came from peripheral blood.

This CDR3 is CASSPRLAGGYEQYF. CDR3 bases: TGTGCCAGCAGCCCCCGACTAGCGGGGGGTTACGAGCAGTACTTC. This chain links TRBV11-2 with TRBJ2-7; the match to TRBD2 covers 13 bases. Trimming took 5 bases from V and 4 from J; bases not matched to a gene: 5. Germline values: CDR1 SGHAT, CDR2 FQNNGV. This CDR3 has 15 residues.